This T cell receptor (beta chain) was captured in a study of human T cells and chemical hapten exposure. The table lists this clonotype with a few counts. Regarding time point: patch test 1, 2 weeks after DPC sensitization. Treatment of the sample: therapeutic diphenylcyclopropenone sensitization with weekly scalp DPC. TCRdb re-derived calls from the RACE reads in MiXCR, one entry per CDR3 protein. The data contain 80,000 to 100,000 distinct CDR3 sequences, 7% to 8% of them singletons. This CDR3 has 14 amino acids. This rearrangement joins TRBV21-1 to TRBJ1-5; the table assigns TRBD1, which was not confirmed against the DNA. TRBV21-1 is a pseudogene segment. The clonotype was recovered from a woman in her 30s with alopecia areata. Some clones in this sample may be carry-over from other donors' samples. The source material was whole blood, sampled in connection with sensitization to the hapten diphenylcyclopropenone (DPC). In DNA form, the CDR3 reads TGTGCCAGCAGCAACCGGGAACCCAATCAGCCCCAGCATTTT. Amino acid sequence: CASSNREPNQPQHF.